This T cell receptor beta chain stems from a study of shared clonotypes between healthy human individuals. There are a few counts of this clone. Its antigen is unidentified. The material for each subset, its genomic DNA, was split evenly across several immunoSEQ plates. Replicate sorted-subset PCRs were loaded with around 220 ng DNA, about 30,000 T cell genomes. Data came from immunoSEQ multiplex PCR; TCRdb stores just in-frame clones and leaves some out. Among some 240,000 clones, approximately 70% were seen once, and the ten largest hold over 8.5%. The CDR3 spans 15 residues. CDR1 and CDR2 from the germline V gene are MNHEY and SVGAGI. Germline trimming cut 1 base from V and 4 bases from J; bases unmatched to any gene: 7. Points from the study as a whole: For naive CD4 cells, roughly 5% of clonotypes were shared across a handful of donors.

Adults of Caucasian background living in Nashville, Tennessee made up all donors. This chain uses TRBV6-5 with TRBJ2-7; TRBD2 agrees at 7 bases. Sequencing was performed on memory CD4+ T cells sorted from blood. Subset: CD45RA-negative fraction. The sequence derives from a man under 40 in good health. The CDR3 is CASSYFAGASYEQYF. In DNA form, the CDR3 reads TGTGCCAGCAGTTACTTTGCGGGAGCTTCGTACGAGCAGTACTTC.